This T cell receptor beta chain was identified during a study of blood T cell repertoires in COVID-19 (dated by TCRdb to about 2020). As for the study more broadly: Collaborator samples came from the United States, Italy and Spain and covered acute and convalescent phases of COVID-19. The prospective study material was composed of cDNA or gDNA derived from T cells, B-cell-depleted T cells, or PBMCs. Subjects who had been exposed to COVID-19, were actively infected with it, or had recovered from it provided the deeply sampled blood TCRbeta repertoires that made up the dataset. A freely available public database, intended as a resource for researchers studying the immune response to SARS-CoV-2, is where the repertoires were released. The samples were drawn from two sources: the first 160 participants of the ongoing ImmuneRACE study, and about 1,300 subjects contributed by 6 global collaborators. A de-identified subject ID, COVID-19 status, age in years and sex were almost always included in the sample metadata. HLA class I and class II types, where available, came from metadata supplied by the sample provider rather than from assay-based typing.

The collaborating institutions used their own protocols to collect whole blood in K2EDTA tubes. For TCRbeta analysis, collaborator samples were shipped as frozen whole blood, as isolated PBMCs, or as DNA extracted from either sample type. The full study reports these points: How much clinical and demographic metadata was included differed by source and by participant, and the metadata was provided uncurated.

TCRbeta CDR3 regions were amplified from genomic DNA using the immunoSEQ Assay, a bias-controlled multiplex PCR. In the source study's methods: Nucleated cell counts per sample were estimated from amplification of reference gene primers within the assay. To quantify the absolute abundance of each unique TCRbeta CDR3 rearrangement, sequence reads were collapsed and filtered. For each sample, productive Simpson clonality was calculated as the square root of Simpson's diversity index across productive rearrangements. TCRdb took this table from immuneACCESS and kept in-frame rearrangements with V and J called. Such tables lack part of the clones; where checked against another copy, unresolved V genes explain under half of the gap, and the rest is unexplained. Clone size and the V and J calls come from that table; the DNA yielded D and trimming. The sample profile shows about 140,000 clones; around 80% of them were found once. The biggest ten clones account for 4.2% of the sample.

Based on the germline V gene, the CDR1 and CDR2 sequences are MDHEN and SYDVKM. Trimming at the junction amounts to 7 bases on V and 0 bases on J, and the germline ends lie 12 bases apart. The CDR3 numbers 14 residues from cysteine through phenylalanine. The sequence is cut down to CDR3 DNA, 42 bases in frame from base 1. This clone was recorded a few times. The target of this receptor is not known. Base qualities are missing; no much larger clone stands one base away. What was sequenced was peripheral blood. The V and J genes are TRBV28 and TRBJ1-1, with an unclear D gene assignment. The clonotype was recovered from a man in his 60s with acute or convalescent COVID-19. The nucleotide sequence is TGTGCCAGCACTTTTCCCACTTTGAACACTGAAGCTTTCTTT. This yields the protein CASTFPTLNTEAFF.